The T cell receptor (beta chain) described here comes from a study of T-cell memory formation after mild COVID-19 (TCRdb year 2021). Some background on the complete study: TCR sequence clusters from the two donors were found to be largely donor specific. Two young, previously healthy adult volunteers, one female and one male, were included in the cohort. Longitudinal TCRalpha and TCRbeta repertoire sequencing tracked T-cell clones expanding and contracting after mild COVID-19 in two donors. What the authors observed across the whole study: The study included only a couple of mild cases, and larger cohorts that include severe cases with pre-infection samples were judged to be necessary. Some responding clones were detected in pre-infection memory, which suggested that pre-existing cross-reactive memory T cells had joined the SARS-CoV-2 response. SARS-CoV-2 specificity was not confirmed for the second-wave clones peaking on day 37. Contracting CD4+ clones appeared mostly in the CM and EM memory subsets, whereas CD8+ clones were enriched in EMRA. Clones contracting from day 15 to 85 had balanced CD4/CD8 phenotypes, while a second wave expanding from day 15 to 37 was biased towards CD4+.

This clonotype was seen repeatedly, ten times or more. Its antigen is unknown. No quality values exist for individual bases; no much larger clone is one base distant. TCRdb records Illumina NovaSeq 6000 as the sequencer. TCRalpha and TCRbeta cDNA libraries were constructed by 5'RACE with constant-segment primers, with sample barcodes and unique molecular identifiers being introduced. RNA was extracted from every sample with Trizol reagent. The libraries were amplified in two PCR steps, and the second step added a second sample barcode and Illumina TruSeq adapters. Sequencing of the libraries was done on an Illumina NovaSeq, producing 2 x 150 bp paired-end reads. The paper's data handling went like this. Reads were demultiplexed and collapsed into UMI-guided consensus sequences with migec v1.2.7. With mixcr v2.1.11, UMI consensuses were aligned to TRA and TRB V and J templates and assembled into clonotypes. A clonotype was counted as expanded or contracted only when both edgeR and NoisET called the clonotype significant, with the noise models trained on biological replicates. For edgeR calls, a false discovery rate-adjusted p below 0.01 and a log2 fold-change threshold of 1 were applied. As an exploratory analysis of dynamics, max-normalized trajectories of the 1000 most abundant clonotypes were examined by PCA with hierarchical clustering. Separately sequenced CD4+ and CD8+ repertoires were used to assign a CD4 or CD8 phenotype to each responding clone. TCRdb cleaned the public reads at Q25 with fastp, built clones with MiXCR and kept in-frame beta chains. A single entry per CDR3 protein holds the most common genes and DNA from its merged rows. It is TCRdb's table, rather than the study itself, that gives the V and J calls and clone size. This sample gives 450,000 or so distinct CDR3 sequences in total; roughly 20% of them show up just once. The ten largest make up approximately 8.4% of the sample.

Ficoll-Paque density gradient centrifugation was used to isolate PBMCs. V is cut back by 2 bases and J by 7 bases, with 4 bases in the junction unmatched. CDR3 length: 15 amino acids, cysteine to phenylalanine. Only the CDR3 portion is preserved as DNA: 45 bases, with reading frame beginning at the first base. CDR1 and CDR2 were assigned from the germline V gene as SGHRS and YFSETQ. The receptor chain draws on TRBV5-1 and TRBJ2-1, with 12 central nucleotides matching TRBD2. This TCR was recovered from an adult woman who had mild COVID-19 (a few samples of this study predate the infection). The sample titles of this study are shuffled in the database, so cell type and time point are left out; the donor was told from shared clones. Sequenced sample: PBMCs or a T cell subset sorted from them (not recorded which). The CDR3 in this case is CASSLLAGGGNEQFF. At the DNA level, the sequence is TGCGCCAGCAGCTTACTAGCGGGAGGAGGGAATGAGCAGTTCTTC.